This TCR beta chain emerged from a study of blood T cell repertoires in COVID-19. The CDR3 spans 14 residues. CDR1 and CDR2 (germline): SGHTA, FQGNSA. V shed 8 bases and J shed 5 bases, with 19 bases lying between them. The assay was immunoSEQ multiplex PCR, and TCRdb's table has in-frame clones only and misses some. This table has more than 70,000 clones, around three quarters appearing once. This chain uses TRBV7-2 with TRBJ2-7; tentative D call: TRBD1 (5 bases). Sequencing was carried out using peripheral blood. This receptor was taken from a woman aged 70-85 years with acute or convalescent COVID-19. CDR3 sequence: CASVIGRGRHEQYF. The CDR3 DNA follows: TGTGCCAGCGTCATAGGAAGGGGTCGGCACGAGCAGTACTTC.